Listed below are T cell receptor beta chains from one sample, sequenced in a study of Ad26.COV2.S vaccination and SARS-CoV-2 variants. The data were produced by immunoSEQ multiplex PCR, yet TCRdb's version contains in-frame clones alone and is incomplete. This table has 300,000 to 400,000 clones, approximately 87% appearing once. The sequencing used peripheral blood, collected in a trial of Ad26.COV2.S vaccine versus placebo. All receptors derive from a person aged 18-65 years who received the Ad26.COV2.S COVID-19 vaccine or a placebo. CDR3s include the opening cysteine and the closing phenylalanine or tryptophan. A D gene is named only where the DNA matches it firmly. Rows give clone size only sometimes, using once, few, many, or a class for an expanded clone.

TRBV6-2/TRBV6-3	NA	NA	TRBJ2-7	CASSYSTVLRGSYEQYF	TGTGCCAGCAGTTACTCCACGGTGCTGCGGGGTTCCTACGAGCAGTACTTC
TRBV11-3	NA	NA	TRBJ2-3	CASSPLGWPQYF	TGTGCCAGCAGCCCCCTGGGGTGGCCGCAGTATTTT
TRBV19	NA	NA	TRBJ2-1	CASSIGGPGASYNEQFF	TGTGCCAGTAGTATAGGGGGACCGGGGGCCTCCTACAATGAGCAGTTCTTC
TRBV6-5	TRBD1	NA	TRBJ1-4	CASSYGRGATNEKLFF	TGTGCCAGCAGTTACGGCAGGGGGGCCACTAATGAAAAACTGTTTTTT
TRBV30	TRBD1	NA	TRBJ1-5	CAWRGQAREPQHF	TGTGCCTGGAGGGGACAGGCTAGGGAGCCCCAGCATTTT
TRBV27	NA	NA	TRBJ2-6	CASSPTFRASGANVLTF	TGTGCCAGCAGCCCCACATTTCGGGCCTCTGGGGCCAACGTCCTGACTTTC
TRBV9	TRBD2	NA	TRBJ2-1	CASSETSGGFNEQFF	TGTGCCAGCAGCGAGACTAGCGGGGGGTTCAATGAGCAGTTCTTC
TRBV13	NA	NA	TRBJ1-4	CASSLERQNEKLFF	TGTGCCAGCAGCCTGGAGAGGCAAAATGAAAAACTGTTTTTT
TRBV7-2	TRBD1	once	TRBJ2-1	CASSLGEDGQGRDGEQFF	TGTGCCAGCAGCTTAGGGGAGGACGGACAGGGCCGGGACGGTGAGCAGTTCTTC
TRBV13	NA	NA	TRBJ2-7	CASSLNYEQYF	TGTGCCAGCAGCCTCAACTACGAGCAGTACTTC
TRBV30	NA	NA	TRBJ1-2	CALEETAGYGYTF	TGTGCCCTAGAAGAGACAGCGGGCTATGGCTACACCTTC
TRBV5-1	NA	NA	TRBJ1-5	CASSLLGAGAGQPQHF	TGCGCCAGCAGCTTGCTGGGGGCCGGGGCGGGTCAGCCCCAGCATTTT
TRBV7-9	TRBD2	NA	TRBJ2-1	CASSHRDYPTDEQFF	TGTGCCAGCAGCCATCGGGACTACCCTACGGATGAGCAGTTCTTC
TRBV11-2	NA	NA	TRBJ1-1	CASSYRVFTEAFF	TGTGCCAGCAGTTACAGGGTATTCACTGAAGCTTTCTTT
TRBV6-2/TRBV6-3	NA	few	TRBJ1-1	CASSEGVTEAFF	TGTGCCAGCAGTGAGGGGGTGACTGAAGCTTTCTTT
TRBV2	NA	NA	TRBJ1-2	CASSASGIWGYGYTF	TGTGCCAGCAGCGCGTCGGGGATTTGGGGATATGGCTACACCTTC
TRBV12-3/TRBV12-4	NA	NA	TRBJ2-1	CASSPQGDNEQFF	TGTGCCAGCAGTCCCCAAGGCGACAATGAGCAGTTCTTC
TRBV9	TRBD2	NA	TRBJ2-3	CASSVAGGPTSDTQYF	TGTGCCAGCAGCGTAGCGGGAGGCCCAACCTCAGATACGCAGTATTTT
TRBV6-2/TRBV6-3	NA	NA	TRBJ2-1	CASSSWGFSYNEQFF	TGTGCCAGCAGTTCGTGGGGGTTCTCCTACAATGAGCAGTTCTTC